This TCR beta chain was sequenced in a study of cytomegalovirus exposure and HLA in healthy donors. Study-wide findings and caveats: HLA alleles showed associations with 16,951 TCR beta sequences in a later analysis, at a 0.05 false discovery rate.

Notes on this clone: Its specificity is unknown.

V gave up 4 bases and J gave up 1 base; unmatched junction bases: 4. This CDR3 region has 16 residues. Germline V gene data show CDR1 as SGHRS and CDR2 as YFSETQ. Researchers ran the PCR with 60 Vbeta and 13 Jbeta primers. The authors' processing: Later reanalysis found 75 million to 100 million unique TCR beta chains, around 10 million of them shared. Profiled with immunoSEQ multiplex PCR; TCRdb holds only in-frame clones, not every one. V and J calls and clone size are as listed in that table; D and trimming were resolved from the DNA. This sample has 150,000 to 160,000 clones, with approximately 80% found just once.

The rearrangement joins TRBV5-1 to TRBJ2-3; 12 bases fit TRBD2. The clonotype was recovered from a man aged 25-45 years in good health and CMV-seropositive. Sequenced input: PBMCs. The CDR3 DNA is TGCGCCAGCAGCCCCACTAGCGGGAGGCGCACAGATACGCAGTATTTT. This translates into CASSPTSGRRTDTQYF. Full variable domain (remainder filled in from reference TRBV5-1 and TRBJ2-3): KAGVTQTPRYLIKTRGQQVTLSCSPISGHRSVSWYQQTPGQGLQFLFEYFSETQRNKGNFPGRFSGRQFSNSRSEMNVSTLELGDSALYLCASSPTSGRRTDTQYFGPGTRLTVL.